These T cell receptor beta chains were read from a single sample in a study of early T cells in non-severe SARS-CoV-2 infection. Via MiXCR, TCRdb re-called the 5' RACE reads, giving one row per CDR3 protein. Found here are 70,000 or so distinct CDR3 sequences, more than 9% of them singletons; the top ten hold around 4.3%. Sequencing input: whole blood. Every receptor here comes from an adult who was a healthcare worker with PCR-confirmed SARS-CoV-2 infection or an uninfected control (not recorded which). CDR3s include the opening cysteine and the closing phenylalanine or tryptophan. The order of the fields is D gene, clone size, J gene, V gene, CDR3 DNA, CDR3 protein. The D gene is left open where the match is weak. Not every row has a clone size; where given, it reads once, few, many or a size class.

>-|-|TRBJ1-1|TRBV28
TGTGCCAACCACGGGATGAACACTGAAGCTTTCTTT
CANHGMNTEAFF
>-|many|TRBJ2-7|TRBV28
TGTGCCAGCAGTTTAGGGCCTCTAGCAAGTTCCTACGAGCAGTACTTC
CASSLGPLASSYEQYF
>TRBD1|-|TRBJ2-5|TRBV7-9
TGTGCCAGCAGCCCCGGGACAGGTTCAGAGACCCAGTACTTC
CASSPGTGSETQYF
>TRBD1|few|TRBJ2-5|TRBV4-1
TGCGCCAGCAGCGCGCGGGGGACAGGGGTGGGAGAGACCCAGTACTTC
CASSARGTGVGETQYF
>TRBD1|-|TRBJ2-3|TRBV7-9
TGTGCCAGCAGCCCCCGACAGGGAACAGCAGATACGCAGTATTTT
CASSPRQGTADTQYF
>TRBD2|many|TRBJ2-2|TRBV7-2
TGTGCCAGCAGCGGGACTAGCTCTTACACCGGGGAGCTGTTTTTT
CASSGTSSYTGELFF
>-|-|TRBJ2-3|TRBV9
TGTGCCAGCAGCTATGACCACAGGGATACGCAGTATTTT
CASSYDHRDTQYF
>TRBD1|many|TRBJ1-1|TRBV27
TGTGCCAGCAGTACCTACGACAGGGCGAACACTGAAGCTTTCTTT
CASSTYDRANTEAFF
>TRBD2|many|TRBJ2-7|TRBV6-5
TGTGCCAGCAGTTCAGGACTAGTCGAGCAGTACTTC
CASSSGLVEQYF
>-|few|TRBJ2-3|TRBV20-1
TGCAGTGCTAGAGCTGGAGGCCCGGGCGGTACGCAGTATTTT
CSARAGGPGGTQYF
>-|many|TRBJ1-2|TRBV27
TGTGCCAGCAGTGGAACAGGGAACTATGGCTACACCTTC
CASSGTGNYGYTF
>-|-|TRBJ2-7|TRBV24-1
TGTGCCACCAGTCGGGGCCCTGCGGGCGAGCAGTACTTC
CATSRGPAGEQYF
>-|many|TRBJ2-3|TRBV7-9
TGTGCCAGCAGGCCCTTGGCGGGAATGTTCACAGATACGCAGTATTTT
CASRPLAGMFTDTQYF
>-|-|TRBJ2-6|TRBV28
TGTGCCAGCAGTCCCCCCCTGGGCAGTTCCGACTCTGGGGCCAACGTCCTGACTTTC
CASSPPLGSSDSGANVLTF
>-|many|TRBJ1-2|TRBV18
TGTGCCAGCTCACCTCGGACGCCCAGTGGGGAGTCACCCGGCTACACCTTC
CASSPRTPSGESPGYTF
>-|few|TRBJ1-2|TRBV29-1
TGCAGCGTTGAGGGCAGGGAGCTTATCTATGGCTACACCTTC
CSVEGRELIYGYTF
>-|-|TRBJ1-1|TRBV20-1
TGCAGTGCCCTAACGGCGAACACTGAAGCTTTCTTT
CSALTANTEAFF
>-|many|TRBJ2-7|TRBV4-1
TGCGCCAGCAGCCAAGGCCTGGCATGGGACGAGCAGTACTTC
CASSQGLAWDEQYF
>-|-|TRBJ2-1|TRBV9
TGTGCCAGCAGCGTAGCCGGGACTCCGTTCTCCAATGAGCAGTTCTTC
CASSVAGTPFSNEQFF
>-|many|TRBJ2-1|TRBV9
TGTGCCAGCAGCGTAGGGGAAGGGGGCTACAATGAGCAGTTCTTC
CASSVGEGGYNEQFF
>-|-|TRBJ2-1|TRBV5-1
TGCGCCAGCAGCGCCACAGGTCCCGCCTACAATGAGCAGTTCTTC
CASSATGPAYNEQFF
>-|few|TRBJ2-5|TRBV5-1
TGCGCCAGCAGCTTGAGCTCCAGGCAAGAGACCCAGTACTTC
CASSLSSRQETQYF
>TRBD1|many|TRBJ2-7|TRBV20-1
TGCAGTGCTAGACCCCTCGGGACAGGGGGCCATATCCCTACGGGGCAGTACTTC
CSARPLGTGGHIPTGQYF
>-|many|TRBJ2-5|TRBV5-1
TGCGCCAGCAGCTGGGCCGCAGCAGAAGAGACCCAGTACTTC
CASSWAAAEETQYF
>TRBD1|many|TRBJ2-4|TRBV28
TGTGCCAGCAGTCAGGGGGTTTTAGCCAAAAACATTCAGTACTTC
CASSQGVLAKNIQYF
>-|few|TRBJ1-4|TRBV18
TGTGCCAGCTCACCAGAGCTGGGGAGGACTAATGAAAAACTGTTTTTT
CASSPELGRTNEKLFF
>-|-|TRBJ2-1|TRBV20-1
TGCAGTGCTAGAGTCGCCCGAAATGAGCAGTTCTTC
CSARVARNEQFF
>TRBD2|-|TRBJ2-3|TRBV18
TGTGTCAGCTCACCACAAACTAGCGGGAGGAGGAGCACAGATACGCAGTATTTT
CVSSPQTSGRRSTDTQYF
>-|few|TRBJ2-5|TRBV5-4
TGTGCCAGCAGCCCGGTTCGGGGGGCCGAGACCCAGTACTTC
CASSPVRGAETQYF
>-|-|TRBJ2-1|TRBV24-1
TGTGCCACCAGTGTGGGGAATGAGCAGTTCTTC
CATSVGNEQFF
>-|many|TRBJ2-1|TRBV21-1
TGTGCCAGCAGCCTCTCCCCCGGCGCTAGCTCCTACAATGAGCAGTTCTTC
CASSLSPGASSYNEQFF
>TRBD1|many|TRBJ2-7|TRBV20-1
TGCAGTGCCCGGAGGGACAGGGCCGGCGAGCAGTACTTC
CSARRDRAGEQYF
>TRBD1|few|TRBJ2-1|TRBV12-3/TRBV12-4
TGTGCCAGCAGCTTACAGGGGGCGAGCGAGGATGAGCAGTTCTTC
CASSLQGASEDEQFF
>-|-|TRBJ2-7|TRBV19
TGTGCCAGTAGTATATCTGGGGGCGGCCGATTTTCCTACGAGCAGTACTTC
CASSISGGGRFSYEQYF
>-|-|TRBJ1-2|TRBV5-6
TGTGCCAGCAGCTTGGGCGGACAGAGTTTCTATGGCTACACCTTC
CASSLGGQSFYGYTF
>TRBD2|many|TRBJ2-5|TRBV29-1
TGCAGCGTTGATGGGGACTACCGATCCCAAGAGACCCAGTACTTC
CSVDGDYRSQETQYF
>TRBD1|many|TRBJ1-1|TRBV7-9
TGTGCCAGCAGCGCCAGACAGGGGGCTTCTGAAGCTTTCTTT
CASSARQGASEAFF
>-|many|TRBJ2-2|TRBV29-1
TGCAGCGTTGTAGTGACAGGAGTGAACACCGGGGAGCTGTTTTTT
CSVVVTGVNTGELFF
>-|-|TRBJ1-5|TRBV28
TGTGCCAGCAGTTTATCTCGTCAGCCCCAGCATTTT
CASSLSRQPQHF
>TRBD2|few|TRBJ2-2|TRBV3-1
TGTGCCAGCAGCCCCGGGACTAGAACCGGGGAGCTGTTTTTT
CASSPGTRTGELFF
>-|-|TRBJ1-2|TRBV12-2
TGTGCAAGTCGCTTAGAGAATAGGGCACTGGGATATGGCTACACCTTC
CASRLENRALGYGYTF
>-|few|TRBJ2-1|TRBV7-2
TGTGCCAGCAGCTTAGGGGACTTCGGGCACAATGAGCAGTTCTTC
CASSLGDFGHNEQFF
>TRBD2|few|TRBJ2-3|TRBV12-3/TRBV12-4
TGTGCCAGCAGGATAGCGGGAGGGGGCACAGATACGCAGTATTTT
CASRIAGGGTDTQYF
>TRBD2|-|TRBJ2-5|TRBV28
TGTGCCAGCAGTTTAAGCGGGAGAGAGACCCAGTACTTC
CASSLSGRETQYF
>-|-|TRBJ2-7|TRBV28
TGTGCCAGCATCAGTGGGGGGGAGCAGTACTTC
CASISGGEQYF
>-|few|TRBJ2-7|TRBV11-2
TGTGCCAGCAGCCCCGGGGAGCGGAAGTGGGCCTTCTACGAGCAGTACTTC
CASSPGERKWAFYEQYF
>TRBD1|few|TRBJ1-1|TRBV10-3
TGTGCCATCAGTGAAGGGACAGGGGTCACTGAAGCTTTCTTT
CAISEGTGVTEAFF
>-|-|TRBJ2-5|TRBV20-1
TGCAGTGCTAGAGATCCAGGGCGGGACCAAGAGACCCAGTACTTC
CSARDPGRDQETQYF
>-|many|TRBJ1-1|TRBV9
TGTGCCAGCAGGACAGGTTCGAACACTGAAGCTTTCTTT
CASRTGSNTEAFF
>TRBD2|many|TRBJ2-1|TRBV7-9
TGTGCCAGCAGTCTGACTAGCGGGAGTAGTTCCTACAATGAGCAGTTCTTC
CASSLTSGSSSYNEQFF
>-|-|TRBJ2-5|TRBV5-4
TGTGCCAGCAGCTTGGAAGCTCAGAGGGGGGAGACCCAGTACTTC
CASSLEAQRGETQYF
>-|many|TRBJ2-7|TRBV29-1
TGCAGCGTCCAACCCCATCATTACGAGCAGTACTTC
CSVQPHHYEQYF